A single sample gave rise to the 31 T cell receptor beta chains below, sequenced in a study of T cell repertoires in cytomegalovirus infection (dated by TCRdb to between 2018 and 2021). Sequencing instrument: Illumina HiSeq 1500. TCRdb reprocessed the public reads (quality trimming at Q25 with fastp, clone calling with MiXCR) and kept in-frame beta chains. Every CDR3 protein is listed once, alongside the most common genes and DNA of its rows. The table for this sample lists around 190,000 distinct CDR3 sequences; about 15% of them were counted only once. Of the sample, 25% to 30% falls within the top ten clones. Material for sequencing was PBMCs. These receptors were taken from a human donor in good health (CMV status not recorded). Some clones in this sample may be carry-over from other donors' samples.

This clonotype occurred many times. The chain couples TRBV7-8 to TRBJ1-1; a weak D match, TRBD1 (6 bases). This CDR3 has 14 residues. Germline V gives CDR1 SGHVS, CDR2 FQNEAQ. V was cut by 5 bases and J by 9 bases, with 19 bases left in between. The CDR3 is CASSPYRVVGKAFF. The CDR3 DNA follows: TGTGCCAGCAGCCCATACAGGGTAGTTGGTAAAGCTTTCTTT.

For this clonotype: This could be a read error, since a much larger clone is one nucleotide away. The chain links TRBV28 to TRBJ1-5; D is ambiguous. CDR3 length: 13 residues. Germline assignment: CDR1 MDHEN and CDR2 SYDVKM. CDR3 in DNA: TGTCCCAGCAGTTTTCCTGACCGGGAGCCCCAGCATTTT. Translation gives CPSSFPDREPQHF.

This clonotype has more than one count but fewer than ten. The chain recombines TRBV19 with TRBJ2-1, with 11 bases lining up with TRBD2. J was trimmed by 0 bases and V by 5 bases; bases with no gene match: 18. The CDR3 contains 21 residues. Germline V gives CDR1 LNHDA, CDR2 SQIVND (reference sequence). This chain's CDR3 is CASSGYGTSGSPSSSYNEQFF. The CDR3 DNA reads TGTGCCAGTAGTGGATACGGTACTAGCGGGAGCCCCTCGAGCTCCTACAATGAGCAGTTCTTC. Using reference TRBV19 and TRBJ2-1 for the parts outside the CDR3, the full variable domain is DGGITQSPKYLFRKEGQNVTLSCEQNLNHDAMYWYRQDPGQGLRLIYYSQIVNDFQKGDIAEGYSVSREKKESFPLTVTSAQKNPTAFYLCASSGYGTSGSPSSSYNEQFFGPGTRLTVL.

This clonotype was seen ten or more times. The chain combines TRBV7-2 with TRBJ2-7, with D possibly called TRBD1 or TRBD2 (6 bases each). Germline V gene sequence: CDR1 SGHTA, CDR2 FQGNSA. The CDR3 runs to 15 residues. The V end lost 1 base, the J end lost 5 bases, and 15 bases lay between the germline ends. This chain's CDR3 is CASSLVGLAGDEQYF. CDR3 bases: TGTGCCAGCAGCTTAGTGGGACTCGCAGGGGACGAGCAGTACTTC.

This clonotype was recorded many times. This chain uses TRBV7-2 with TRBJ2-3; D gene unclear. Trimming left V 5 bases short and J 2 bases short, with 5 bases between. The V gene's germline CDR1 is SGHTA and CDR2 FQGNSA. The CDR3 length is 12 residues. The CDR3 reads CASSPNTDTQYF. The CDR3 DNA reads TGTGCCAGCAGCCCTAACACAGATACGCAGTATTTT.

In this sample, this clonotype turned up a few times. The chain recombines TRBV7-3 with TRBJ2-7; D is uncertain. Germline CDR1 is SGHTA and CDR2 is FQGTGA. V was cut by 2 bases and J by 5 bases, with 10 bases left in between. This CDR3 is built from 13 residues. This chain's CDR3 is CASSLLGIDEQYF. The CDR3 DNA sequence: TGTGCCAGCAGCTTATTGGGAATCGACGAGCAGTACTTC.

This clonotype was counted only a few times. The chain is built from TRBV12-3 or TRBV12-4 and TRBJ2-5; either TRBD1 or TRBD2 may fit D (6 bases each). The CDR3 is made up of 13 amino acids. Trimming cost V 5 bases and J 1 base, with 8 bases left between them. The CDR3 region is CASSGGPQETQYF. CDR3 DNA sequence: TGTGCCAGCAGTGGGGGGCCCCAAGAGACCCAGTACTTC.

The chain employs TRBV10-3 and TRBJ2-3, with a possible D match to TRBD2 (6 bases). The germline V gene has CDR1 ENHRY and CDR2 SYGVKD. Deletions cut 8 bases from V and 6 bases from J, with 21 bases between. This CDR3 contains 15 residues. CDR3 sequence (DNA): TGTGCCATCCGAGGCACGACGGGAGCGCAGGATACGCAGTATTTT. As protein: CAIRGTTGAQDTQYF.

In its sample, this clonotype was seen many times. The rearrangement links TRBV29-1 to TRBJ2-5; 14 nucleotides line up with TRBD2. The CDR3 covers 15 residues. Per the germline V gene, CDR1 is SQVTM and CDR2 is ANQGSEA. The trim removed 1 base at V and 2 bases at J, leaving 0 bases unmatched. The CDR3 region has the DNA TGCAGCGTTGAAGGGACTAGCGGGGGGCAAGAGACCCAGTACTTC. Amino acids: CSVEGTSGGQETQYF.

The chain links TRBV29-1 to TRBJ2-7; D may correspond to TRBD1 or TRBD2 (5 bases each). CDR1 and CDR2 (germline): SQVTM, ANQGSEA. V was clipped by 1 base and J by 11 bases, with 15 bases between them. The length of the CDR3 is 12 residues. This CDR3 is CSVEAGKGDEYF. The CDR3 DNA sequence: TGCAGCGTTGAAGCGGGGAAAGGGGACGAGTACTTC.

This clonotype was detected only a few times. This chain connects TRBV6-2 or TRBV6-3 to TRBJ2-5; TRBD2 is a possible D gene (5 bases). Trimming removed 6 bases at V and 1 base at J, with 9 bases between. CDR1 is MNHEY, CDR2 SVGEGT, per germline. The CDR3 runs 13 residues. CDR3 protein: CASSQRGQETQYF. The CDR3, as DNA: TGTGCCAGCAGCCAACGGGGCCAAGAGACCCAGTACTTC.

Many counts were recorded for this clonotype. The chain uses TRBV7-2 and TRBJ2-4; D call uncertain. CDR1 and CDR2 from the germline V gene are SGHTA and FQGNSA. The ends were cut back, 4 bases at V and 9 bases at J, with 10 bases in the middle. This CDR3 contains 12 residues. The CDR3 DNA reads TGTGCCAGCAGCTCCGTCTCCGGCATTCAGTACTTC. Translating gives CASSSVSGIQYF.

The rearrangement joins TRBV10-2 to TRBJ1-1, with D hard to call. V lost 5 bases and J lost 3, with 7 bases in between. The germline gives CDR1 WSHSY, CDR2 SAAADI. This CDR3 has 12 residues. The CDR3 coding sequence is TGCGCCAGCAGTACCCTACACACTGAAGCTTTCTTT. Translation gives CASSTLHTEAFF.

V and J are TRBV10-3 and TRBJ1-1, with 9 nucleotides matching TRBD1. Unmatched junction bases numbered 3, after V lost 6 bases and J lost 4 bases. The germline V gene has CDR1 ENHRY and CDR2 SYGVKD. This CDR3 comprises 13 residues. The CDR3 DNA reads TGTGCCATCAGCAAGACAGGGGGCACTGAAGCTTTCTTT. This sequence encodes CAISKTGGTEAFF.

This chain connects TRBV5-1 to TRBJ2-1, with TRBD2 matching 10 bases. CDR1 is SGHRS and CDR2 is YFSETQ in the germline V gene. After removal of 0 bases from V and 9 bases from J, the junction contained 9 bases not matched to a gene. The CDR3 sequence is 16 residues long. CDR3 in DNA: TGCGCCAGCAGCTTGGCCGGTGCTAGCGGGAGCAGTGAGCAGTTCTTC. Residues: CASSLAGASGSSEQFF.

In its sample, this clonotype was seen many times. The genes are TRBV7-2 and TRBJ1-5; D perhaps matches TRBD1 (5 bases). The CDR3 is 15 residues long. Trimming took off 4 bases at V and 0 bases at J, with 10 bases between the two ends. Per germline, CDR1 SGHTA and CDR2 FQGNSA. The CDR3 loop is CASSSPGNSNQPQHF. CDR3 in DNA: TGTGCCAGCAGCTCCCCAGGGAATAGCAATCAGCCCCAGCATTTT.

This clonotype has ten or more counts. V gene TRBV7-9 combines with J gene TRBJ2-1, with 7 nucleotides matching TRBD1. The CDR3 sequence is 21 residues long. Looked up from germline, CDR1 is SEHNR and CDR2 is FQNEAQ (reference sequence). Trimming took 8 bases from V and 6 from J; bases not matched to a gene: 31. As DNA, the CDR3 is TGTGCCAGCGGGGGCCAGAGGCCCAAACCGGGACAGATATTAAGGAGCAATGAGCAGTTCTTC. This codes for CASGGQRPKPGQILRSNEQFF.

This clonotype was recorded only once. This chain connects TRBV6-6 to TRBJ1-2; D is perhaps TRBD1 (5 bases). This CDR3 is built from 11 residues. In germline, CDR1 is MNHNY, CDR2 SVGAGI (reference sequence). Trimming left V 10 bases short and J 5 bases short, with 11 bases between. The CDR3 region is CATSQGYGYTF. DNA for the CDR3: TGTGCCACCTCGCAGGGATATGGCTACACCTTC.

CDR3 in DNA: TGTGCCAGCAGCCCCTTAGGCAAGAACACCGGGGAGCTGTTTTTT. Amino acids: CASSPLGKNTGELFF. The chain is built from TRBV11-2 and TRBJ2-2, with D unclear. Germline CDR1 and CDR2: SGHAT and FQNNGV. The V end lost 5 bases, the J end lost 1 base, and 11 bases lay between the germline ends. The CDR3 consists of 15 residues.

This clonotype has more than one count but fewer than ten. This CDR3 reads CASSQVGTRGNEQFF. CDR3 nucleotide sequence: TGTGCCAGCAGCCAAGTAGGGACTAGAGGGAATGAGCAGTTCTTC. V and J are TRBV14 and TRBJ2-1; 8 nucleotides match TRBD2. Germline-derived CDR1 and CDR2 are SGHDN and FVKESK. J was trimmed by 7 bases and V by 1 base; bases with no gene match: 6. The CDR3 is 15 residues long. The entire variable domain, with the rest obtained from reference TRBV14 and TRBJ2-1, is as follows: EAGVTQFPSHSVIEKGQTVTLRCDPISGHDNLYWYRRVMGKEIKFLLHFVKESKQDESGMPNNRFLAERTGGTYSTLKVQPAELEDSGVYFCASSQVGTRGNEQFFGPGTRLTVL.

At least ten counts were recorded for this clonotype. This chain joins TRBV7-4 and TRBJ2-7; 9 bases line up with TRBD1. The CDR3 spans 17 residues. Germline assignment: CDR1 SGHVT and CDR2 SQSDAQ. Unmatched junction bases numbered 13, after V lost 2 bases and J lost 5 bases. The CDR3: CASSLRSPGQGVHEQYF. The CDR3 DNA follows: TGTGCCAGCAGCTTACGCAGCCCGGGACAGGGAGTCCACGAGCAGTACTTC.

In regard to this clonotype: This may arise from a read error, as a much more abundant clone is one base away. The chain combines TRBV20-1 with TRBJ2-7, with a weak D call TRBD2 (6 bases). The germline CDR1 and CDR2 sequences are DFQATT and SNEGSKA (reference sequence). V gave up 6 bases and J gave up 0 bases, with 24 bases separating them. This CDR3 has 17 residues. The CDR3 region is CSARGLVGGEVSYEQYF. For the CDR3, the DNA is TGCAGTGCGCGGGGCCTAGTGGGAGGAGAAGTCTCCTACGAGCAGTACTTC.

This rearrangement joins TRBV7-9 to TRBJ2-1; 7 nucleotides line up with TRBD2. V lost 4 bases, J lost 0 bases, and 3 bases stayed unmatched. CDR1 and CDR2 (germline): SEHNR, FQNEAQ (reference sequence). This CDR3 has 15 residues. CDR3 bases: TGTGCCAGCAGCTGGGAGCGGGGCTCCTACAATGAGCAGTTCTTC. Translating gives CASSWERGSYNEQFF.

This clonotype was seen more than once but under ten times. CDR3 sequence reads: CASSEWVGDAQPQHF. CDR3 coding DNA: TGTGCCAGCAGTGAATGGGTAGGGGACGCTCAGCCCCAGCATTTT. The V gene is TRBV25-1, the J gene TRBJ1-5, with D tentatively TRBD1 (5 bases). V lost 1 base and J lost 6, with 13 bases in between. The CDR3 is 15 residues long. Germline V gene lookup returns CDR1 MGHDK and CDR2 SYGVNS.

V gene TRBV29-1 combines with J gene TRBJ2-4; D could derive from TRBD1 or TRBD2 (7 bases each). CDR1 SQVTM and CDR2 ANQGSEA come from the germline V gene. Trimming stripped 7 bases from V and 0 bases from J, with 19 bases between. The CDR3 is 16 residues long. The CDR3 DNA follows: TGCAGCGCCAAAAGGGAGGGGGCGGTAGCCAAAAACATTCAGTACTTC. Its translation is CSAKREGAVAKNIQYF.

About this clonotype: A much larger clone differs by one base, so this may be a read error. This chain uses TRBV14 with TRBJ2-5; maybe TRBD1 (5 bases). The germline V gene encodes CDR1 SGHDN and CDR2 FVKESK. The CDR3 runs to 14 residues. The CDR3 loop is CASSQDLGQDTQYF. The CDR3 DNA follows: TGTGCCAGCAGCCAAGACTTGGGGCAAGATACCCAGTACTTC.

This clonotype was observed a few times. The chain uses TRBV4-2 and TRBJ2-1; 13 bases match TRBD2. J gave up 8 bases and V 3 bases, and 10 bases lay outside the gene matches. The CDR3 has 17 amino acids. CDR1 is LGHNA and CDR2 is YNFKEQ in the germline V gene. The CDR3 DNA reads TGTGCCAGCAGCCAGATCGGACTAGCGGGAGTGGTCCATGAGCAGTTCTTC. Encoded protein: CASSQIGLAGVVHEQFF.

There are many counts of this clonotype. CDR3 protein: CASSFGGANNEQFF. The CDR3 bases are TGTGCCAGCAGCTTCGGCGGGGCTAACAATGAGCAGTTCTTC. This sequence joins TRBV7-2 and TRBJ2-1; tentatively, D is TRBD2 (6 bases). CDR1 and CDR2 (germline): SGHTA, FQGNSA. V was pared by 3 bases and J by 5 bases, with 11 bases between. CDR3 size: 14 residues.

This clonotype occurred a few times. J is TRBJ2-2 and V is TRBV28; D not certain. Germline CDR1 is MDHEN and CDR2 is SYDVKM. V was pared by 2 bases and J by 1 base, with 11 bases between. CDR3 length equals 16 residues. The CDR3 nucleotides read TGTGCCAGCAGTTTAGGGGTCCTACAGAACACCGGGGAGCTGTTTTTT. This encodes CASSLGVLQNTGELFF.

This clonotype was seen ten or more times. The chain uses TRBV7-2 and TRBJ1-5; D not certain. Trimming took 4 bases from V and 0 from J, leaving 16 bases between them. Germline V lookup: CDR1 SGHTA, CDR2 FQGNSA. The CDR3 runs to 17 residues. This CDR3 is CASSYRTALYSNQPQHF. CDR3 in DNA: TGTGCCAGCAGCTACCGGACGGCGCTATATAGCAATCAGCCCCAGCATTTT.

The chain combines TRBV6-2 or TRBV6-3 with TRBJ2-7; the match to TRBD2 covers 11 bases. Germline V gene data show CDR1 as MNHEY and CDR2 as SVGEGT. V lost 2 bases, J lost 1 base, and 4 bases stayed unmatched. There are 16 residues in the CDR3. The CDR3 DNA is TGTGCCAGCAGTTACCAGGGACTAGCGGTTTCCTACGAGCAGTACTTC. Amino acid sequence: CASSYQGLAVSYEQYF.